A single sample is the source of the 16 T cell receptor beta chains below, sequenced in a study of identical twins' blood T cells. TCRdb re-analysed the 5' RACE reads in MiXCR, keeping a single row per CDR3 protein. The table lists hundreds of thousands of distinct CDR3 sequences, about 28% of them singletons, with 6.1% in the top ten. Sequencing used PBMCs. The receptors derive from a woman aged 18 to 55 in good health.

The chain joins TRBV19 to TRBJ2-3; D may be TRBD1 (5 bases). Trimming stripped 3 bases from V and 3 bases from J, with 10 bases between. CDR1 is LNHDA, CDR2 SQIVND, per germline (reference sequence). The CDR3 loop spans 14 amino acids. Here the CDR3 DNA reads TGTGCCAGTAGTATTACATCAGGGACAGATACGCAGTATTTT. Protein sequence: CASSITSGTDTQYF.

Notes on this clonotype: Being one base from a much bigger clone, this may be a read error. The conserved phenylalanine or tryptophan is not found at the CDR3 terminus, so this likely reflects a read error. The DNA is omitted, as the CDR3 cannot be located on it reliably, and the CDR3 follows TCRdb's listing. This chain links TRBV27 with TRBJ1-2; the tabulated D call, TRBD1, remains unverified against the DNA. Germline CDR1 reads MNHEY; CDR2 reads SMNVEV (reference sequence). Ends included, the CDR3 has 12 residues. CDR3 sequence: CASSYGDRDLTL.

Ten or more counts support this clonotype. CDR3 nucleotides: TGTGCCAGCAGCTTTTCAGGGCGGATCGGGGAGCTGTTTTTT. Residues: CASSFSGRIGELFF. V and J are TRBV11-2 and TRBJ2-2, with a weak D call TRBD1 (5 bases). V lost 3 bases, J lost 7 bases, and 12 bases lay in between. The CDR3 contains 14 residues. The germline CDR1 and CDR2 sequences are SGHAT and FQNNGV.

A remark on this clonotype: A much larger clone differs from this one at a single base, so this may be a read error. This chain links TRBV29-1 with TRBJ1-2; D not certain. Germline V gene lookup returns CDR1 SQVTM and CDR2 ANQGSEA. The CDR3 loop spans 13 amino acids. The CDR3 reads CSAEDHGRDGYTF. CDR3 sequence (DNA): TGCAGCGCTGAAGATCACGGCCGGGATGGCTACACCTTC.

This clonotype was counted ten times or more. V and J are TRBV24-1 and TRBJ2-3; unclear D gene. Trimming removed 4 bases from V and 1 base from J, with 11 bases in between. This CDR3 contains 15 residues. The germline CDR1 and CDR2 sequences are KGHDR and SFDVKD. The chain's CDR3 is CATSDTGAGTDTQYF. CDR3 nucleotides: TGTGCCACCAGTGACACGGGCGCGGGCACAGATACGCAGTATTTT.

This chain joins TRBV20-1 and TRBJ2-1, with D possibly being TRBD2 (6 bases). From germline, CDR1 is DFQATT and CDR2 SNEGSKA (reference sequence). Deletions cut 6 bases from V and 2 bases from J, with 14 bases between. This CDR3 has 14 residues. The CDR3 region is CSAAKGLPYNEQFF. The CDR3 DNA reads as TGCAGTGCCGCTAAGGGACTTCCCTACAATGAGCAGTTCTTC.

The chain recombines TRBV20-1 with TRBJ2-7, with 7 positions matching TRBD2. The germline V gene encodes CDR1 DFQATT and CDR2 SNEGSKA (reference sequence). The CDR3 sequence is 11 residues long. V lost 3 bases to trimming and J lost 11 bases; unmatched junction nucleotides: 7. Here the CDR3 DNA reads TGCAGTGCTAGTGCTCGGGGGAGGGAGTACTTC. Protein: CSASARGREYF.

This clonotype was recorded a few times. The rearrangement links TRBV20-1 to TRBJ2-1; 7 positions agree with TRBD2. CDR1 is DFQATT and CDR2 is SNEGSKA in the germline V gene (reference sequence). The V and J ends lost 0 bases and 4 bases, in that order; junction bases with no gene match: 9. This CDR3 contains 16 residues. Here the CDR3 DNA reads TGCAGTGCTAGAGATAGGGAGGGACTGAAATACAATGAGCAGTTCTTC. Its translation is CSARDREGLKYNEQFF.

This clonotype occurred many times. The chain links TRBV7-2 to TRBJ2-7, with unresolved D. The CDR3 consists of 12 residues. Trimming shortened V by 8 bases and J by 3 bases, and 11 bases separated the two germline ends. The germline CDR1 and CDR2 sequences are SGHTA and FQGNSA. The CDR3 sequence: CASVDSVYEQYF. For the CDR3, the DNA is TGTGCCAGCGTTGACTCAGTCTACGAGCAGTACTTC.

This clonotype occurred a few times. The chain recombines TRBV18 with TRBJ2-5; no clear D. Trimming took 3 bases from V and 6 from J, leaving 8 bases between them. The CDR3 extends over 12 amino acids. Germline assignment: CDR1 KGHSH and CDR2 LQKENI. The CDR3 nucleotides read TGTGCCAGCTCACCGGATGGCAAGACCCAGTACTTC. Amino acid sequence: CASSPDGKTQYF.

This chain connects TRBV20-1 to TRBJ1-1, with D perhaps TRBD1 (6 bases). Trimming took 5 bases from V and 0 from J, leaving 19 bases between them. The CDR3 runs 16 residues. Germline V gives CDR1 DFQATT, CDR2 SNEGSKA (reference sequence). CDR3 in DNA: TGCAGTGCTCCCAACCATAAAGGACAGTTGAACACTGAAGCTTTCTTT. Its protein product is CSAPNHKGQLNTEAFF.

This clonotype was seen more than once but under ten times. The chain uses TRBV5-1 and TRBJ1-2; D is unresolved. Germline CDR1 SGHRS, CDR2 YFSETQ. The CDR3 covers 12 residues. The V and J ends lost 5 bases and 7 bases respectively, with 12 bases between them. The CDR3 is CASSSSPIGYTF. The CDR3 bases are TGCGCCAGCAGTTCCAGCCCCATTGGCTACACCTTC.

The chain uses TRBV11-1 and TRBJ1-5; D is uncertain. The CDR3 runs 16 residues. CDR1 and CDR2 (germline): SGHAT, FQDESV (reference sequence). V dropped 5 bases and J dropped 0 bases, with 14 bases sitting between them. Here the CDR3 DNA reads TGTGCCAGCAGCCCACCCACACAGCATAGCAATCAGCCCCAGCATTTT. Protein product: CASSPPTQHSNQPQHF.

This clonotype has more than one count but fewer than ten. The junction departs from the called germline gene at one end, perhaps through a read error. The chain couples TRBV7-6 to TRBJ1-1; the D gene is possibly TRBD1 (5 bases). Per the germline V gene, CDR1 is SGHVS and CDR2 is FNYEAQ. CDR3 size: 13 residues. CDR3 DNA: TGTGCCAGCAGCTTAGCACCAGGGAGGATGACTTTTTTT. Its protein product is CASSLAPGRMTFF.

This clonotype was detected ten times or more. The rearrangement uses TRBV6-6 and TRBJ1-5, with D unclear. The CDR3 has 15 amino acids. Germline CDR1 is MNHNY and CDR2 is SVGAGI (reference sequence). V shed 6 bases and J shed 2 bases, with 14 bases lying between them. CDR3: CASSPGPQGNQPQHF. Written as DNA, the CDR3 is TGTGCCAGCAGCCCCGGGCCCCAGGGCAATCAGCCCCAGCATTTT.

About this clonotype itself: This may be a read error: a much more frequent sequence differs by one nucleotide. The V call is TRBV28, the J call TRBJ1-4, with D possibly TRBD1 on 5 matching bases. This CDR3 region has 13 residues. V dropped 7 bases and J dropped 7 bases, with 13 bases sitting between them. The V gene's germline CDR1 is MDHEN and CDR2 SYDVKM. The CDR3 here is CASNVGGTEKLFF. The CDR3 DNA is TGTGCCAGCAACGTGGGGGGGACTGAAAAACTGTTTTTT. The variable domain in full, completed from reference TRBV28 and TRBJ1-4, reads DVKVTQSSRYLVKRTGEKVFLECVQDMDHENMFWYRQDPGLGLRLIYFSYDVKMKEKGDIPEGYSVSREKKERFSLILESASTNQTSMYLCASNVGGTEKLFFGSGTQLSVL.